The present T cell receptor (beta chain) was sequenced within a study of blood T cell repertoires in COVID-19 (dated by TCRdb to the early 2020s). General notes on the study: Samples covering the acute and convalescent phases of COVID-19 were provided by collaborators in the United States, Italy and Spain. The prospective study material was composed of cDNA or gDNA derived from T cells, B-cell-depleted T cells, or PBMCs. Where available, HLA class I and class II types were obtained from metadata supplied by the sample provider rather than from assay-based typing. The dataset comprised deeply sampled blood TCRbeta repertoires from subjects exposed to, actively infected with, or recovered from COVID-19. The samples were drawn from the first 160 participants of the ongoing ImmuneRACE study and from over a thousand subjects provided by 6 global collaborators. A freely available public database, intended as a resource for researchers studying the immune response to SARS-CoV-2, is where the repertoires were released. A de-identified subject ID, COVID-19 status, age in years and sex were almost always included in the sample metadata. Paper-wide results and their limitations: Clinical and demographic metadata were provided uncurated, with the amount varying by source and participant.

Each collaborating institution followed its own protocols to collect whole blood in K2EDTA tubes. For TCRbeta analysis, collaborators shipped samples in one of three forms: frozen whole blood, isolated PBMCs, or DNA extracted from either of those sample types. Concerning this clone itself: What antigen it recognizes has not been identified. The record has no base qualities; no much larger clone is one base away.

The immunoSEQ Assay, a bias-controlled multiplex PCR, was used to amplify TCRbeta CDR3 regions from genomic DNA. In the authors' own workflow: Nucleated cell counts per sample were estimated from amplification of reference gene primers within the assay. To quantify the absolute abundance of each unique TCRbeta CDR3 rearrangement, sequence reads were collapsed and filtered. For each sample, productive Simpson clonality was calculated as the square root of Simpson's diversity index across productive rearrangements. Entries here come from immuneACCESS through TCRdb and include only in-frame sequences with V and J called. Some clones fail to appear in such tables; in the studies checked, an unresolved V gene covers under half of the shortfall, and the cause of the remainder is unknown. V, J and clone size were drawn from that table, and D and trimming were deduced from the DNA. The sample table shows 210,000 or so clones, and 83% are seen once. Together, the top ten hold roughly 2.9% of the sample.

What was sequenced was peripheral blood. The sequence derives from a man over 45 with active or convalescent COVID-19.

The CDR3 reads as follows: CASSQAGEKLFF. At the DNA level, the sequence is TGTGCCAGCAGCCAAGCGGGTGAAAAACTGTTTTTT. Recombination joined TRBV6-1 with TRBJ1-4; the D gene is unclear. From the cysteine through the phenylalanine, the CDR3 covers 12 amino acids. Left in the record is the CDR3 DNA by itself, 36 bases read in frame from the first base. V and J lose 6 bases and 7 bases, and a span of 9 bases separates them. CDR1 and CDR2 were assigned from the germline V gene as MNHNS and SASEGT.